Following are 18 T cell receptor beta chains from one sample sequenced in a study of T cell responses to AZD1222 COVID-19 vaccine. Using immunoSEQ multiplex PCR, the repertoire was profiled, and TCRdb retains in-frame clones only, with some absent. The sample contains about 120,000 clones, 91% of which appear only once. The sequenced sample was peripheral blood, obtained on day 0 of AZD1222 vaccination. These receptors were obtained from an adult in good health.

The rearrangement uses TRBV12-3 or TRBV12-4 and TRBJ1-3; TRBD1 agrees at 7 bases. The CDR3 has 13 amino acids. V lost 7 bases, J lost 5 bases, and 5 bases stayed unmatched. CDR3 sequence: CASTLDRRNTIYF. In DNA, the CDR3 is TGTGCCAGCACCCTGGACAGGCGAAACACCATATATTTT.

The chain combines TRBV23-1 with TRBJ1-5; TRBD1 matches at 8 bases. TRBV23-1 is known as an ORF, though its function is uncertain. The CDR3 has 17 amino acids. The junction had 6 bases not matched to a gene; V was cut back by 2 bases and J by 0 bases. The CDR3: CASSQPGQVYSNQPQHF. The CDR3 nucleotides read TGCGCCAGCAGTCAACCGGGACAGGTATATAGCAATCAGCCCCAGCATTTT.

This chain joins TRBV9 and TRBJ2-7; D possibly uses TRBD1 or TRBD2 (5 bases each). The CDR3 consists of 12 residues. Germline lookup yields CDR1 SGDLS and CDR2 YYNGEE. V gave up 3 bases and J gave up 6 bases, with 10 bases separating them. The CDR3 loop reads CASSAVGAEQYF. The CDR3 DNA is TGTGCCAGCAGCGCCGTCGGGGCCGAGCAGTACTTC.

V and J are TRBV27 and TRBJ1-4; D gene uncertain. Germline CDR1 is MNHEY and CDR2 is SMNVEV (reference sequence). V was clipped by 5 bases and J by 8 bases, with 6 bases between them. This CDR3 comprises 11 residues. CDR3 protein: CASSSREKLFF. The CDR3 DNA sequence: TGTGCCAGCAGTAGCCGAGAAAAACTGTTTTTT.

The chain has TRBV3-1 (or the pseudogene TRBV3-2) and TRBJ1-1, with D possibly being TRBD1 (5 bases). V lost 1 base and J 6 bases, leaving 9 bases between the germline ends. This CDR3 is 13 amino acids long. CDR1 is LGHDT and CDR2 is YNNKEL in the germline V gene (reference sequence). CDR3: CASSQGGRAEAFF. The DNA of the CDR3 is TGTGCCAGCAGCCAAGGGGGGAGGGCTGAAGCTTTCTTT.

V usage is TRBV6-4 and J usage is TRBJ2-1; D is unresolved. V lost 5 bases, J lost 7 bases, and 12 bases lay in between. The CDR3 length is 13 residues. In germline, CDR1 is MRHNA, CDR2 SNTAGT. Here the CDR3 reads CASSPGRSNEQFF. CDR3 in DNA: TGTGCCAGCAGTCCCGGACGGTCGAATGAGCAGTTCTTC.

This clone was recorded only once. The V call is TRBV3-1 (or the pseudogene TRBV3-2), the J call TRBJ2-2; TRBD2 matches 14 bases. This CDR3 comprises 17 residues. Germline trimming cut 4 bases from V and 6 bases from J; bases unmatched to any gene: 7. Germline assignment: CDR1 LGHDT and CDR2 YNNKEL (reference sequence). CDR3 residues: CASSPGLAGVSSGELFF. CDR3 bases: TGTGCCAGCAGCCCGGGACTAGCGGGAGTGAGTTCCGGGGAGCTGTTTTTT.

The V and J genes are TRBV19 and TRBJ1-1, with no clear D. This CDR3 region has 15 residues. Germline loops: CDR1 LNHDA, CDR2 SQIVND (reference sequence). V lost 1 base and J lost 6, with 15 bases in between. CDR3 protein: CASSIGGLGLAEAFF. CDR3 coding DNA: TGTGCCAGTAGTATAGGAGGGTTGGGCCTCGCTGAAGCTTTCTTT.

Worth noting for this clone: Relative to the germline gene, one junction end is altered; a read error may explain this. The V gene is TRBV5-8, the J gene TRBJ1-1; the D is unclear. This CDR3 contains 12 residues. CDR1 and CDR2 (germline): SGHTS, YDEGEE. CDR3 loop: CASNLWNTEAFF. In DNA form, the CDR3 reads TGTGCCAGCAACTTGTGGAACACTGAAGCTTTCTTT. The full variable domain, in which reference TRBV5-8 and TRBJ1-1 provide the parts outside the CDR3, is EAGVTQSPTHLIKTRGQQATLRCSPISGHTSVYWYQQALGLGLQFLLWYDEGEERNRGNFPPRFSGRQFPNYSSELNVNALELEDSALYLCASNLWNTEAFFGQGTRLTVV.

V usage is TRBV30 and J usage is TRBJ1-6; D possibly corresponds to TRBD1 (5 bases). The CDR3 covers 12 residues. Germline CDR1 GTSNPN, CDR2 SVGIG (reference sequence). Deletions cut 5 bases from V and 10 bases from J, with 12 bases between. The CDR3, as DNA: TGTGCCTGGGGGGGTAGAAGGTCACCCCTCCACTTT. It is translated as CAWGGRRSPLHF.

In DNA, the CDR3 is TGTGCCAGCAGTTTACCGGGGGGAGCCAATCAGCCCCAGCATTTT. Amino acids: CASSLPGGANQPQHF. The genes are TRBV28 and TRBJ1-5; D perhaps matches TRBD1 (5 bases). The CDR3 has 15 amino acids. The germline V gene encodes CDR1 MDHEN and CDR2 SYDVKM. Trimming took off 2 bases at V and 3 bases at J, with 11 bases between the two ends.

For the CDR3, the DNA is TGTGCCAGCAGTCCCATCGACAGGGGCCTTAACTATGGCTACACCTTC. Translation gives CASSPIDRGLNYGYTF. The V call is TRBV27, the J call TRBJ1-2; TRBD1 aligns across 8 bases. V was clipped by 5 bases and J by 1 base; unmatched bases: 9. Per germline, CDR1 MNHEY and CDR2 SMNVEV (reference sequence). The CDR3 runs to 16 residues.

V usage is TRBV15 and J usage is TRBJ1-2, with TRBD1 identical over 10 bases. The CDR3 contains 18 residues. Unmatched junction bases numbered 12, after V lost 1 base and J lost 4 bases. Looked up from germline, CDR1 is LNHNV and CDR2 is YYDKDF (reference sequence). In nucleotides, the CDR3 is TGTGCCACCAGCAGAGCAGGGAGACAGGGGGCTCTATTCTATGGCTACACCTTC. Its protein product is CATSRAGRQGALFYGYTF.

The genes are TRBV6-5 and TRBJ2-1; 7 bases match TRBD1. Germline V gene lookup returns CDR1 MNHEY and CDR2 SVGAGI. Trimming removed 6 bases from V and 7 bases from J; junction bases left unmatched: 9. CDR3 length: 14 residues. CDR3 DNA: TGTGCCAGCAGACATAAACAGGGGACGAATGAGCAGTTCTTC. Translating gives CASRHKQGTNEQFF.

The rearrangement links TRBV3-1 (or the pseudogene TRBV3-2) to TRBJ1-5; tentative D call: TRBD1 (5 bases). V was trimmed by 1 base and J by 4 bases, leaving 8 bases between them. The CDR3 covers 14 residues. Per the germline V gene, CDR1 is LGHDT and CDR2 is YNNKEL (reference sequence). The chain's CDR3 is CASSQAGGNQPQHF. The CDR3 DNA reads as TGTGCCAGCAGCCAAGCGGGGGGTAATCAGCCCCAGCATTTT.

The chain combines TRBV27 with TRBJ2-3, with TRBD2 identical over 9 bases. CDR1 and CDR2 (germline): MNHEY, SMNVEV (reference sequence). J lost 9 bases, V lost 4 bases, and 11 bases had no gene match. The CDR3 covers 15 residues. The CDR3 nucleotides read TGTGCCAGCAGTTGGGGACTAGGCGGGAGGGCAACGCAGTATTTT. Residues: CASSWGLGGRATQYF.

This clone has a single count. The CDR3 sequence: CASSYQGTSGSEQYF. CDR3 nucleotides: TGTGCCAGCAGTTATCAGGGGACTAGCGGGAGTGAGCAGTACTTC. This chain joins TRBV6-6 and TRBJ2-7; 14 nucleotides align to TRBD2. The CDR3 is 15 amino acids. Losses at the gene ends were 3 bases for V and 7 bases for J; bases not matched to a gene: 5. Germline CDR1 reads MNHNY; CDR2 reads SVGAGI (reference sequence).

The chain uses TRBV30 and TRBJ1-4; 8 bases are a match to TRBD1. There are 15 residues in the CDR3. Germline V lookup: CDR1 GTSNPN, CDR2 SVGIG (reference sequence). V trimming: 5 bases; J trimming: 0 bases; junction bases outside the gene matches: 5. For the CDR3, the DNA is TGTGCCTGGGGACAGGGCCGGGCAACTAATGAAAAACTGTTTTTT. As protein: CAWGQGRATNEKLFF.